This T cell receptor beta chain was observed in a study of T cells after yellow fever vaccination. This clonotype occurred a few times. In making TCR cDNA, 5'RACE template switching added a universal primer site and UMIs to it. TCRdb analysed the 5' RACE reads with MiXCR anew, one entry per CDR3 protein. The sample lists fewer than 450,000 distinct CDR3 sequences; about 8.3% were seen once. The origin of this receptor is a man between 18 and 29 years old who received the YFV17D yellow fever vaccine. Sequenced here: PBMCs, sampled more than 35 days after the first yellow fever vaccination.

CDR3 amino acids: CASSYSDRRNEQYV. CDR3 nucleotide sequence: TGTGCCAGCAGTTACTCGGACAGGAGAAACGAGCAGTACGTC. The chain joins TRBV6-5 to TRBJ2-7, with 7 bases that match TRBD1. The V segment lost 0 bases and the J segment 5 bases; nucleotides outside the gene matches: 4. In germline, CDR1 is MNHEY, CDR2 SVGAGI. The CDR3 consists of 14 residues.